A single sample gave rise to the 18 T cell receptor beta chains below, sequenced in a study of cytomegalovirus exposure and HLA in healthy donors. It was with 60 Vbeta and 13 Jbeta primers that the PCR ran. Sequenced by immunoSEQ multiplex PCR; TCRdb stores in-frame clones only, minus some. This table holds approximately 100,000 clones, 76% found once. The specimen sequenced was PBMCs. The origin of the receptors is a woman between 18 and 30 years old in good health and CMV-seropositive.

The chain carries TRBV7-9 and TRBJ1-1; 7 nucleotides align to TRBD1. V shed 5 bases and J 1 base; nucleotides not matched to a gene: 4. CDR1 is SEHNR, CDR2 FQNEAQ, per germline (reference sequence). The CDR3 covers 14 residues. CDR3 sequence (DNA): TGTGCCAGCAGCGAGGGGGCGGGGAACACTGAAGCTTTCTTT. It is translated as CASSEGAGNTEAFF.

This rearrangement joins TRBV28 to TRBJ1-2; D is unclear. The V end lost 10 bases, the J end lost 3 bases, and 6 bases lay between the germline ends. Looked up from germline, CDR1 is MDHEN and CDR2 is SYDVKM. The CDR3 totals 10 residues. The CDR3 DNA follows: TGTGCCACCGACTACTATGGCTACACCTTC. It translates to CATDYYGYTF.

This chain joins TRBV5-1 and TRBJ2-3; 7 bases align to TRBD2. V gave up 0 bases and J gave up 3 bases; unmatched junction bases: 7. The CDR3 has 16 residues. The V gene's germline CDR1 is SGHRS and CDR2 YFSETQ. CDR3 in DNA: TGCGCCAGCAGCTTGGGTCAGGGAGGGAGTACAGATACGCAGTATTTT. Amino acids: CASSLGQGGSTDTQYF.

The rearrangement links TRBV10-1 to TRBJ2-2; 9 nucleotides agree with TRBD1. V lost 6 bases and J lost 4; bases outside the gene matches: 6. The V gene's germline CDR1 is WNHNN and CDR2 SYGVQD (reference sequence). This CDR3 spans 15 amino acids. CDR3 amino acids: CASSRDREGTGELFF. The CDR3 DNA reads as TGCGCCAGCAGCCGGGACAGGGAAGGCACCGGGGAGCTGTTTTTT.

This chain uses TRBV11-2 with TRBJ2-7; TRBD2 aligns across 9 bases. CDR1 SGHAT and CDR2 FQNNGV come from the germline V gene. The length of the CDR3 is 15 residues. V was pared by 3 bases and J by 0 bases, with 3 bases of the junction left unmatched. CDR3 DNA sequence: TGTGCCAGCAGCTTCCGACTAGCGGACTCCTACGAGCAGTACTTC. It yields the protein CASSFRLADSYEQYF.

The chain is built from TRBV19 and TRBJ1-1; TRBD1 matches 8 bases. Germline lookup yields CDR1 LNHDA and CDR2 SQIVND (reference sequence). This CDR3 is 15 amino acids long. With 8 bases clipped from V and 1 base from J, the junction kept 9 bases outside the gene matches. The CDR3 nucleotides read TGTGCCAGTGACGACAGGGGCATCGGGAACACTGAAGCTTTCTTT. It encodes CASDDRGIGNTEAFF.

The chain couples TRBV6-6 to TRBJ1-5; TRBD1 matches at 7 bases. V lost 6 bases to trimming and J lost 0 bases; unmatched junction nucleotides: 2. The CDR3 contains 14 residues. CDR1 is MNHNY and CDR2 is SVGAGI in the germline V gene (reference sequence). The CDR3 reads CASRGQSSNQPQHF. The CDR3 region has the DNA TGTGCCAGCAGGGGACAGTCTAGCAATCAGCCCCAGCATTTT.

The genes are TRBV5-4 and TRBJ2-3, with D tentatively TRBD1 (6 bases). Trimming shortened V by 4 bases and J by 1 base, and 13 bases separated the two germline ends. The CDR3 consists of 15 residues. Germline assignment: CDR1 SGHNT and CDR2 YYREEE (reference sequence). This chain's CDR3 is CASSPDGGGTDTQYF. In DNA form, the CDR3 reads TGTGCCAGCAGCCCCGATGGGGGCGGCACAGATACGCAGTATTTT.

This clone came up once. This sequence joins TRBV4-1 and TRBJ2-3, with TRBD2 identical over 11 bases. Trimming cost V 1 base and J 7 bases; bases outside gene matches: 7. The germline V gene has CDR1 MGHRA and CDR2 YSYEKL. The CDR3 consists of 16 residues. The CDR3 protein is CASSQGIAGGVNTQYF. The CDR3 nucleotides read TGCGCCAGCAGCCAAGGCATAGCGGGAGGGGTGAATACGCAGTATTTT.

This clone was recorded a few times. The chain uses TRBV5-1 and TRBJ1-4, with D hard to call. Germline CDR1 SGHRS, CDR2 YFSETQ. Trimming shortened V by 4 bases and J by 0 bases, and 10 bases separated the two germline ends. CDR3 length equals 15 residues. CDR3 region: CASSGLGTTNEKLFF. CDR3 nucleotide sequence: TGCGCCAGCAGCGGGCTCGGGACAACTAATGAAAAACTGTTTTTT. Complete variable domain (other parts from reference TRBV5-1 and TRBJ1-4): KAGVTQTPRYLIKTRGQQVTLSCSPISGHRSVSWYQQTPGQGLQFLFEYFSETQRNKGNFPGRFSGRQFSNSRSEMNVSTLELGDSALYLCASSGLGTTNEKLFFGSGTQLSVL.

This clone was counted only a few times. The chain uses TRBV28 and TRBJ2-5; D possibly corresponds to TRBD2 (6 bases). This CDR3 region has 14 residues. V was clipped by 6 bases and J by 5 bases, with 16 bases between them. Germline V gene data show CDR1 as MDHEN and CDR2 as SYDVKM. The CDR3 spells CASRTNREWETQYF. For the CDR3, the DNA is TGTGCCAGCAGGACAAATCGGGAGTGGGAGACCCAGTACTTC.

V usage is TRBV27 and J usage is TRBJ1-3; D not certain. Germline values: CDR1 MNHEY, CDR2 SMNVEV (reference sequence). Trimming pared 6 bases from V and 0 bases from J, leaving 9 bases between. The CDR3 extends over 14 amino acids. CDR3 sequence (DNA): TGTGCCAGCAGACCGAACAGCTCTGGAAACACCATATATTTT. This sequence encodes CASRPNSSGNTIYF.

For this clone: At the DNA level, this CDR3 is encoded by other sequences in the same sample as well. The V call is TRBV5-1, the J call TRBJ2-7; 11 nucleotides agree with TRBD1. Germline V gene sequence: CDR1 SGHRS, CDR2 YFSETQ. The V gene end was trimmed by 2 bases and the J gene end by 3 bases; junction bases not matched to a gene: 1. This CDR3 is built from 14 residues. CDR3 DNA: TGCGCCAGCAGCTTAGGGACAGGGGGCTACGAGCAGTACTTC. Residues: CASSLGTGGYEQYF.

V is TRBV2 and J is TRBJ1-1; TRBD1 matches 11 bases. The junction had 10 bases not matched to a gene; V was cut back by 7 bases and J by 6 bases. This CDR3 has 15 amino acids. Looked up from germline, CDR1 is SNHLY and CDR2 is FYNNEI. CDR3 protein: CASKVGTGGVAEAFF. The DNA for the CDR3 is TGTGCCAGCAAGGTGGGGACAGGGGGAGTTGCTGAAGCTTTCTTT. The whole variable domain, filled in from reference TRBV2 and TRBJ1-1, reads EPEVTQTPSHQVTQMGQEVILRCVPISNHLYFYWYRQILGQKVEFLVSFYNNEISEKSEIFDDQFSVERPDGSNFTLKIRSTKLEDSAMYFCASKVGTGGVAEAFFGQGTRLTVV.

The chain uses TRBV4-1 and TRBJ2-7, with 8 bases that match TRBD2. The length of the CDR3 is 14 residues. V was clipped by 3 bases and J by 3 bases; unmatched bases: 4. Germline V gives CDR1 MGHRA, CDR2 YSYEKL. CDR3 residues: CASSQVSGDYEQYF. In nucleotides, the CDR3 is TGCGCCAGCAGCCAGGTTAGCGGGGACTACGAGCAGTACTTC.

The chain recombines TRBV7-3 with TRBJ2-1; 8 bases fit TRBD1. CDR1 and CDR2 from the germline V gene are SGHTA and FQGTGA. J gave up 2 bases and V 3 bases, and 12 bases lay outside the gene matches. CDR3 length: 18 amino acids. This CDR3 reads CASSFHSTKTGAYNEQFF. The CDR3 DNA reads as TGTGCCAGCAGCTTCCACTCGACAAAGACAGGGGCCTACAATGAGCAGTTCTTC.

The gene calls are TRBV5-1 and TRBJ2-7; TRBD1 might be the D (5 bases). The CDR3 is 13 amino acids. V was clipped by 2 bases and J by 3 bases, with 9 bases between them. CDR1 and CDR2 (germline): SGHRS, YFSETQ. This chain's CDR3 is CASSLGRDYEQYF. CDR3 coding DNA: TGCGCCAGCAGCTTAGGCAGGGACTACGAGCAGTACTTC. Variable domain in full (rest from reference TRBV5-1 and TRBJ2-7): KAGVTQTPRYLIKTRGQQVTLSCSPISGHRSVSWYQQTPGQGLQFLFEYFSETQRNKGNFPGRFSGRQFSNSRSEMNVSTLELGDSALYLCASSLGRDYEQYFGPGTRLTVT.

The V and J genes are TRBV6-5 and TRBJ1-5, with TRBD1 matching over 7 bases. Germline V CDR1 and CDR2: MNHEY, SVGAGI. The CDR3 totals 15 residues. The junction had 7 bases not matched to a gene; V was cut back by 4 bases and J by 4 bases. The CDR3 coding sequence is TGTGCCAGCAGTTCCACCGGGACAGTAAATCAGCCCCAGCATTTT. Its protein is CASSSTGTVNQPQHF.